The 3 T cell receptor beta chains below were found in one sample sequenced in a study of T-cell memory formation after mild COVID-19. A single record per CDR3 protein comes from TCRdb applying MiXCR to the 5' RACE reads. Among 310,000 or so distinct CDR3 sequences, more than 15% were seen once, and the ten largest hold about a fifth. The specimen was PBMCs or a T cell subset sorted from them (not recorded which). These receptors all come from a man aged 18-30 years who had mild COVID-19 (a few samples of this study predate the infection). Cell type and time point are not known.

V gene TRBV6-2 or TRBV6-3 combines with J gene TRBJ2-3; TRBD2 matches 9 bases. CDR1 MNHEY and CDR2 SVGEGT come from the germline V gene. The CDR3 is 15 amino acids. The junction had 9 bases not matched to a gene; V was cut back by 6 bases and J by 5 bases. CDR3 sequence reads: CASRVKRGDEDTQYF. The CDR3 coding sequence is TGTGCCAGCAGAGTTAAGCGGGGGGATGAAGATACGCAGTATTTT.

The chain has TRBV6-6 and TRBJ1-2; maybe TRBD1 (5 bases). The CDR3 is made up of 15 amino acids. Germline V gene lookup returns CDR1 MNHNY and CDR2 SVGAGI (reference sequence). Trimming cost V 6 bases and J 5 bases, with 19 bases left between them. CDR3 in amino acids: CASRGQEGPIYGYTF. Here the CDR3 DNA reads TGTGCCAGCAGGGGCCAGGAGGGGCCAATTTATGGCTACACCTTC.

This clonotype was observed a handful of times. The chain uses TRBV9 and TRBJ2-1, with unresolved D. V gave up 1 base and J gave up 3 bases, with 11 bases separating them. CDR3 size: 15 residues. Per the germline V gene, CDR1 is SGDLS and CDR2 is YYNGEE. CDR3 in amino acids: CASSVWDSNYNEQFF. The CDR3 DNA is TGTGCCAGCAGCGTATGGGATTCGAACTACAATGAGCAGTTCTTC.